This TCR beta chain stems from a study of beta chain features in type 1 diabetes (dated by TCRdb to 2016 to 2019). Turning to the overall study: Patients and healthy donors did not differ in mean age, gender distribution, total cell number or subset yield. A total of roughly 100 million sorted cells were examined across all samples, and the number of cells per subset was strongly correlated with RNA yield. The study compared TCRB repertoires of sorted circulating CD4+ T cell subsets between recently diagnosed type 1 diabetes patients and matched healthy donors. Naive and central memory subsets were obtained from all 30 or so donors, but regulatory and stem cell-like memory subsets were isolated from only 8 patients and about 8 healthy donors.

What the research found in general, with its limitations: Type 1 diabetes patients showed a moderate but significant shortening of TCRB CDR3 length in all four CD4+ subsets. Naive, central memory and regulatory TCRB repertoires appeared more similar among patients than among healthy donors. Because cDNA was sequenced instead of genomic DNA, activated cells with high expression could be over-represented, although the groups did not differ in activation or CD3 levels. Because small numbers of individuals were included in the HLA sub-analyses, any influence of HLA type on TCRB rearrangement was left unresolved. PCR might favor shorter templates, but patient and control samples were amplified and corrected together, so any skew would affect both groups equally. Fewer insertions and more nucleotide deletions at VDJ recombination sites were observed in patients with type 1 diabetes, implying thymic rearrangement abnormalities.

The entire amount of isolated RNA was reverse transcribed using the High Capacity cDNA Reverse Transcription Kit, so the sequenced TCRB transcripts were expressed ones. Deep immunoSEQ sequencing was performed on naive, central memory and regulatory T cell samples, with an average of roughly 3.5 million total reads per sample. After sorted cells were lysed in RLT buffer, RNA was extracted with DNase-treated RNeasy Micro or Mini kits, with the choice depending on cell number. Each cell subset was processed separately to prevent cross-contamination, with patient and healthy donor samples processed together. Using the immunoSEQ multiplex PCR, TCRB sequences were amplified from cDNA into 87-bp fragments spanning the CDR3 region. Amplicons were sequenced on the Illumina HiSeq platform. Under the source paper's analysis protocol: Synthetic template baselines were used to correct PCR bias computationally, reads within Hamming distance 2 were collapsed together, and singletons that could not be merged were discarded. Reads were aligned against IMGT so that V, D and J genes, CDR3 length and insertions or deletions at six rearrangement sites could be assigned. Within each subset, clonotype counts were normalized to the number of sorted cells before true diversity and Gini coefficients were calculated with the tcR R package. The overlap coefficient, calculated on TCRB nucleotide sequences, was used to quantify repertoire sharing. This immuneACCESS table, as held by TCRdb, lists in-frame sequences with V and J called but not all clones. Of the missing ones, under half trace to an unresolved V gene in checked studies; the others have no known cause. V and J calls and clone size follow that table, whereas D and trimming were derived from the DNA. The table for this sample lists over 100,000 clones; approximately 16% of them were counted only once. About 2.5% of the sample is held by the ten biggest clonotypes.

In regard to this clone: It has no known antigen specificity. Base qualities are not recorded, but no much larger clone differs from it by a single base.

The CDR3 measures 14 amino acids from cysteine to phenylalanine. Only CDR3 DNA is held: 42 bases, read in frame from base 1. From a lookup of the germline V gene, CDR1 and CDR2 are SGHTA and FQGNSA. The junction shows trimming of 5 bases on V and 4 bases on J, and the gene matches do not reach 5 bases of it. From each donor, a single peripheral blood sample of about 100 mL on average was drawn into heparinised tubes. A BD FACSAria II was used to sort naive, central memory, regulatory and stem cell-like memory CD4+ T cells with a panel that included CD45RO, CCR7, CD25, CD127, CD95 and CD27. All sorted populations exceeded 98% purity. Right away, PBMCs were isolated by Lymphoprep density gradient centrifugation and were stained directly, with no culture step. So that batch effects would be minimized, each experiment stained and sorted samples in pairs, pairing one healthy donor with one patient.

The TCR was taken from a man aged 30-40 years with type 1 diabetes. Sequencing was performed on central memory CD4+ T cells from blood. This chain is built from TRBV7-2 and TRBJ2-5, with 9 bases in between that match TRBD2. The CDR3: CASSESGGRETQYF. The nucleotide sequence reads as follows: TGTGCCAGCAGCGAAAGCGGGGGGCGAGAGACCCAGTACTTC.